These T cell receptor beta chains were read from a single sample in a study of shared clonotypes between healthy human individuals. TCRdb's table, derived via immunoSEQ multiplex PCR, lists solely in-frame clones and lacks some. The profile covers around 940,000 clones, with 60% to 85% appearing a single time and approximately 1.5% taken by the ten largest. Input material: memory CD4+ T cells sorted from blood. The source is a man aged 18 to 35 in good health. Both conserved end residues are part of each CDR3. A D gene is named only where the DNA matches it firmly. The listing skips clone size in some rows; elsewhere it reads once, few, many or a size class.

j_call: TRBJ2-3; clone_size: once; d_call: -; v_call: TRBV6-1; cdr3_nt: TGTGCCAGCAGTGAAAAAGTAGGGTGGAGCACAGATACGCAGTATTTT; cdr3_aa: CASSEKVGWSTDTQYF
j_call: TRBJ1-1; clone_size: -; d_call: -; v_call: TRBV2; cdr3_nt: TGTGCCAGCAGTGTAGGGCAGAACACTGAAGCTTTCTTT; cdr3_aa: CASSVGQNTEAFF
j_call: TRBJ2-3; clone_size: few; d_call: -; v_call: TRBV7-8; cdr3_nt: TGTGCCAGCAGCCCCATCGGGGGGCGAGCAGATACGCAGTATTTT; cdr3_aa: CASSPIGGRADTQYF
j_call: TRBJ1-5; clone_size: -; d_call: -; v_call: TRBV6-1; cdr3_nt: TGTGCCAGCAGGCAGGGGAGGGATCAGCCCCAGCATTTT; cdr3_aa: CASRQGRDQPQHF
j_call: TRBJ2-4; clone_size: -; d_call: -; v_call: TRBV5-1; cdr3_nt: TGCGCCAGCAGCTCAGGGACCGAGGCTTTGAACATTCAGTACTTC; cdr3_aa: CASSSGTEALNIQYF
j_call: TRBJ1-2; clone_size: -; d_call: TRBD1; v_call: TRBV6-6; cdr3_nt: TGTGCCAGCAGTTTGGACAGGAGCGCGCGATATGGCTACACCTTC; cdr3_aa: CASSLDRSARYGYTF
j_call: TRBJ2-5; clone_size: -; d_call: TRBD1; v_call: TRBV5-6; cdr3_nt: TGTGCCAGTAAATTCTTGGGGACAGGGGGCGGAGAGACCCAGTACTTC; cdr3_aa: CASKFLGTGGGETQYF
j_call: TRBJ2-7; clone_size: -; d_call: -; v_call: TRBV7-9; cdr3_nt: TGTGCCAGCAGCTTTACGGGTACCTACGAGCAGTACTTC; cdr3_aa: CASSFTGTYEQYF
j_call: TRBJ2-2; clone_size: -; d_call: -; v_call: TRBV9; cdr3_nt: TGTGCCAGCATGCGCGAGACGTACGGCGGGGAGCTGTTTTTT; cdr3_aa: CASMRETYGGELFF
j_call: TRBJ1-1; clone_size: -; d_call: TRBD1; v_call: TRBV7-9; cdr3_nt: TGTGCCAGCAGCTTAGCGCTCGGACAGGGGACTGAAGCTTTCTTT; cdr3_aa: CASSLALGQGTEAFF